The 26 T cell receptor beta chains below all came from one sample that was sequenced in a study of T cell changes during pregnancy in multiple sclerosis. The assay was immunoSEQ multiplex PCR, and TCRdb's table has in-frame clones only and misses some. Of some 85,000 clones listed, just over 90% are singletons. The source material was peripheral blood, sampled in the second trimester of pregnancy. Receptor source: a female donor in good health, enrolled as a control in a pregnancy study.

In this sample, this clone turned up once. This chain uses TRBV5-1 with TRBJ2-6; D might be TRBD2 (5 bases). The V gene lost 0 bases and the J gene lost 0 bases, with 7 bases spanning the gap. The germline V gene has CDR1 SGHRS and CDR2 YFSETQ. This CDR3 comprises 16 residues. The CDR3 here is CASSLAGSSGANVLTF. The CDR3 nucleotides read TGCGCCAGCAGCTTGGCTGGGAGCTCTGGGGCCAACGTCCTGACTTTC.

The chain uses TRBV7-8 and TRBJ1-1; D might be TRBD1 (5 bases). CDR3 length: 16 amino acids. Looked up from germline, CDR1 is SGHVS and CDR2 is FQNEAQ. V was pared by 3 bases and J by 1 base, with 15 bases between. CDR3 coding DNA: TGTGCCAGCAGCTTCAGGGCACGGGCAGGGAACACTGAAGCTTTCTTT. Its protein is CASSFRARAGNTEAFF.

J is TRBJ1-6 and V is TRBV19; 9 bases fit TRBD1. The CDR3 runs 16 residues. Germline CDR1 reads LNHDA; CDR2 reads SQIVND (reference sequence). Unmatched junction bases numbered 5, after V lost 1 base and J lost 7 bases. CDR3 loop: CASSIGQGDVNSPLHF. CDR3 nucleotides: TGTGCCAGTAGTATAGGACAGGGGGACGTAAATTCACCCCTCCACTTT.

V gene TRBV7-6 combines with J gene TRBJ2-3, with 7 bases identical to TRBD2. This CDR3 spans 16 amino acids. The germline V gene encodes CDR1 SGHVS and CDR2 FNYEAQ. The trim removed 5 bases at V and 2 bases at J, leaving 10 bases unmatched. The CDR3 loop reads CASSKGGGRVTDTQYF. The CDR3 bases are TGTGCCAGCAGCAAAGGTGGGGGGAGGGTCACAGATACGCAGTATTTT.

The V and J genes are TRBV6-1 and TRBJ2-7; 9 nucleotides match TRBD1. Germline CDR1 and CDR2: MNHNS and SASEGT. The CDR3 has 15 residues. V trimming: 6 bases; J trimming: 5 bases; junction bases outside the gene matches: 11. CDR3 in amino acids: CASRTSGTGYHEQYF. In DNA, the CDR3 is TGTGCCAGCAGAACCTCCGGGACAGGGTACCACGAGCAGTACTTC.

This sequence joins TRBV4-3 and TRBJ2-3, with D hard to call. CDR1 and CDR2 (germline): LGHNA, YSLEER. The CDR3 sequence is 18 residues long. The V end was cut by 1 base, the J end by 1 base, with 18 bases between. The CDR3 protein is CASSQVWLAADGTDTQYF. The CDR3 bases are TGCGCCAGCAGCCAAGTTTGGTTAGCAGCTGACGGCACAGATACGCAGTATTTT.

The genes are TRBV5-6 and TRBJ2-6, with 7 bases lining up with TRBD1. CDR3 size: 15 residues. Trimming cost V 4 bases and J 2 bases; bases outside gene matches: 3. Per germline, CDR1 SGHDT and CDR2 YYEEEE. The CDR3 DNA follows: TGTGCCAGCAGCCATCAGGGGGCTGGGGCCAACGTCCTGACTTTC. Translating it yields CASSHQGAGANVLTF. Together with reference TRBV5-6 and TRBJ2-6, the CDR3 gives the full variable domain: DAGVTQSPTHLIKTRGQQVTLRCSPKSGHDTVSWYQQALGQGPQFIFQYYEEEERQRGNFPDRFSGHQFPNYSSELNVNALLLGDSALYLCASSHQGAGANVLTFGAGSRLTVL.

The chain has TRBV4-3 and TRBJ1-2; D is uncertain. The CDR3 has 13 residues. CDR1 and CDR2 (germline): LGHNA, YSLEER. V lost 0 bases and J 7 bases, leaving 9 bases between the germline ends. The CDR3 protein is CASSQDSASGYTF. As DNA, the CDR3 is TGCGCCAGCAGCCAAGATAGCGCGAGTGGCTACACCTTC.

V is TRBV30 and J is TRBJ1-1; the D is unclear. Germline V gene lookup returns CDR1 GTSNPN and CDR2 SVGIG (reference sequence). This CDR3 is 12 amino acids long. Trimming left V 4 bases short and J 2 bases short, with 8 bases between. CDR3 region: CAWNQENTEAFF. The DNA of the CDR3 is TGTGCCTGGAACCAGGAAAACACTGAAGCTTTCTTT.

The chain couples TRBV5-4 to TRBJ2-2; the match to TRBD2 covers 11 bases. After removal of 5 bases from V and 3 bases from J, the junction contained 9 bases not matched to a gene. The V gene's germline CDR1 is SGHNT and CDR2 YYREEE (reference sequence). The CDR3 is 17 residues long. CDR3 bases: TGTGCCAGCAGTCTTAGCGGGGGGGCAGGTTACACCGGGGAGCTGTTTTTT. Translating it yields CASSLSGGAGYTGELFF.

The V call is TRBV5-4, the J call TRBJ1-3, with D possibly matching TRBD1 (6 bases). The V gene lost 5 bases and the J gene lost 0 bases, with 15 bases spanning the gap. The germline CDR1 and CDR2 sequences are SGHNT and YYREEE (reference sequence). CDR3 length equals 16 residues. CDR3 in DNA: TGTGCCAGCAGTCGTGGGGGGGACACCTCTGGAAACACCATATATTTT. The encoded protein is CASSRGGDTSGNTIYF.

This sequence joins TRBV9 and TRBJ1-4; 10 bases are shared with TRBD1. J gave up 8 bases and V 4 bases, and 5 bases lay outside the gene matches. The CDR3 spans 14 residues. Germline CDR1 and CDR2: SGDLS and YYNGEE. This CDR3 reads CASSYGTGEEKLFF. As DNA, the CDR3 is TGTGCCAGCAGCTACGGGACAGGGGAAGAAAAACTGTTTTTT. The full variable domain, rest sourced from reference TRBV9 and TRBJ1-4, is DSGVTQTPKHLITATGQRVTLRCSPRSGDLSVYWYQQSLDQGLQFLIQYYNGEERAKGNILERFSAQQFPDLHSELNLSSLELGDSALYFCASSYGTGEEKLFFGSGTQLSVL.

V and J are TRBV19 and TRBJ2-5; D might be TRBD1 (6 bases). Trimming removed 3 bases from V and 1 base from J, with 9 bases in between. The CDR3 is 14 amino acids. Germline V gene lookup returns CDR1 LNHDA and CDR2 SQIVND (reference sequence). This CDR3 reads CASSMGRGQETQYF. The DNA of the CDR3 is TGTGCCAGTAGTATGGGCAGGGGCCAAGAGACCCAGTACTTC.

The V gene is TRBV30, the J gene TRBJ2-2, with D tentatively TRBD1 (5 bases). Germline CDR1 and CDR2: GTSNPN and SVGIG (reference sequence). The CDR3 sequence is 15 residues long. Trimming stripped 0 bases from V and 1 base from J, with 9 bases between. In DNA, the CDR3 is TGTGCCTGGAGTGTGGACAAACTGAACACCGGGGAGCTGTTTTTT. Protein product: CAWSVDKLNTGELFF.

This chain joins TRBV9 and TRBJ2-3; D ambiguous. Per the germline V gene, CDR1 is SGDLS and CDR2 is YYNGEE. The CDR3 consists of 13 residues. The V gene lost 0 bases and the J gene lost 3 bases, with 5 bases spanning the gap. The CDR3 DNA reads TGTGCCAGCAGCGTAGTTCTGACAGATACGCAGTATTTT. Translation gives CASSVVLTDTQYF.

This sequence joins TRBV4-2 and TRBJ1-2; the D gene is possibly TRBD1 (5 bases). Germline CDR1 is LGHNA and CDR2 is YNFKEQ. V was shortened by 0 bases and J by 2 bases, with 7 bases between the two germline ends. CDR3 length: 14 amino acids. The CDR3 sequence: CASSQDRGNYGYTF. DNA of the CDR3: TGTGCCAGCAGCCAAGATCGGGGGAACTATGGCTACACCTTC.

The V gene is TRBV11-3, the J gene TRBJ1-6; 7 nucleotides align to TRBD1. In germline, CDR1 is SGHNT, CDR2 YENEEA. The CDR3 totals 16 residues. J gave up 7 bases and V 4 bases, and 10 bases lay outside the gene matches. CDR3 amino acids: CASSSQGVRYNSPLHF. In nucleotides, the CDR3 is TGTGCCAGCAGCTCCCAGGGGGTTCGCTACAATTCACCCCTCCACTTT.

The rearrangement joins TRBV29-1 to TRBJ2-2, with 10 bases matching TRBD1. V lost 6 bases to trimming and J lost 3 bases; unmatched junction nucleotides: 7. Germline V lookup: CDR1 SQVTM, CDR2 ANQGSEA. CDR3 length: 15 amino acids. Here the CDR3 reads CSVGQGGSYTGELFF. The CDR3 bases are TGCAGCGTCGGACAGGGGGGCTCATACACCGGGGAGCTGTTTTTT.

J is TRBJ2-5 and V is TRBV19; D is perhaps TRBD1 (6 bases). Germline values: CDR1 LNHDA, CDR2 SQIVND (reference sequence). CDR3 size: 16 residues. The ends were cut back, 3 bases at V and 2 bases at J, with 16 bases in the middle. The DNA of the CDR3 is TGTGCCAGTAGTATGACACCCGGGACATCACAAGAGACCCAGTACTTC. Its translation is CASSMTPGTSQETQYF.

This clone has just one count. CDR3 region: CASSPGLAGNSYEQYF. Here the CDR3 DNA reads TGCGCCAGCAGCCCAGGACTAGCGGGGAACTCCTACGAGCAGTACTTC. The chain combines TRBV4-3 with TRBJ2-7; 12 bases align to TRBD2. Per germline, CDR1 LGHNA and CDR2 YSLEER. V was pared by 4 bases and J by 0 bases, with 4 bases of the junction left unmatched. CDR3 length: 16 amino acids.

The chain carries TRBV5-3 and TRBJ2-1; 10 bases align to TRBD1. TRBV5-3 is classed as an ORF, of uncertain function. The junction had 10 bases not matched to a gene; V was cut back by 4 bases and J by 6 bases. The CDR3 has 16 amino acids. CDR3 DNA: TGTGCCAGAAGCCGGGGGGGACAGGGGATGGGCAATGAGCAGTTCTTC. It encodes CARSRGGQGMGNEQFF.

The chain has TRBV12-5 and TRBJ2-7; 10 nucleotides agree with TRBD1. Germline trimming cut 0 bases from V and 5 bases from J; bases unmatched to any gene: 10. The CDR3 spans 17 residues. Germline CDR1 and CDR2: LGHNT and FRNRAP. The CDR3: CASGLVLLGQGINEQYF. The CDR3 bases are TGTGCTAGTGGTTTGGTACTATTGGGACAGGGGATAAACGAGCAGTACTTC.

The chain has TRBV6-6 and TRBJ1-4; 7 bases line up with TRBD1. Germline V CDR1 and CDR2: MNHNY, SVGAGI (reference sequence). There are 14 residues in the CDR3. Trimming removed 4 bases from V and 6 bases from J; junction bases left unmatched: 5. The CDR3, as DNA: TGTGCCAGCAGTTCAGAGGGGGCCTATGAAAAACTGTTTTTT. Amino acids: CASSSEGAYEKLFF.

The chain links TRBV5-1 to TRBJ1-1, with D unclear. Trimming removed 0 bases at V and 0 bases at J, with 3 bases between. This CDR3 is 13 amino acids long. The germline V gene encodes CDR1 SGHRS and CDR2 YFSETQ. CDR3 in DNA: TGCGCCAGCAGCTTGGCGGTGAACACTGAAGCTTTCTTT. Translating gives CASSLAVNTEAFF.

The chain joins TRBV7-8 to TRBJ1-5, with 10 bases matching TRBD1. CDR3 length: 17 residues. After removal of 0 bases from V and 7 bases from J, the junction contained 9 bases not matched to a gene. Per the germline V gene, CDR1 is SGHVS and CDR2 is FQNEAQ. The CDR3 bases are TGTGCCAGCAGCTTAGCCCCGGACAGGGGGGTGAGGCAGCCCCAGCATTTT. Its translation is CASSLAPDRGVRQPQHF.

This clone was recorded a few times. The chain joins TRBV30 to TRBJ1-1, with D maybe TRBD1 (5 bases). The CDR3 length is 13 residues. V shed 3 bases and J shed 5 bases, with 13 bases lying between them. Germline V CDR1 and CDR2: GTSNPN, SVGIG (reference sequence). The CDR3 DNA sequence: TGTGCCTGGAGCACGCAGGGTTGGACTGAAGCTTTCTTT. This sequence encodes CAWSTQGWTEAFF. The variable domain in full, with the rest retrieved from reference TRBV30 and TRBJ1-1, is SQTIHQWPATLVQPVGSPLSLECTVEGTSNPNLYWYRQAAGRGLQLLFYSVGIGQISSEVPQNLSASRPQDRQFILSSKKLLLSDSGFYLCAWSTQGWTEAFFGQGTRLTVV.